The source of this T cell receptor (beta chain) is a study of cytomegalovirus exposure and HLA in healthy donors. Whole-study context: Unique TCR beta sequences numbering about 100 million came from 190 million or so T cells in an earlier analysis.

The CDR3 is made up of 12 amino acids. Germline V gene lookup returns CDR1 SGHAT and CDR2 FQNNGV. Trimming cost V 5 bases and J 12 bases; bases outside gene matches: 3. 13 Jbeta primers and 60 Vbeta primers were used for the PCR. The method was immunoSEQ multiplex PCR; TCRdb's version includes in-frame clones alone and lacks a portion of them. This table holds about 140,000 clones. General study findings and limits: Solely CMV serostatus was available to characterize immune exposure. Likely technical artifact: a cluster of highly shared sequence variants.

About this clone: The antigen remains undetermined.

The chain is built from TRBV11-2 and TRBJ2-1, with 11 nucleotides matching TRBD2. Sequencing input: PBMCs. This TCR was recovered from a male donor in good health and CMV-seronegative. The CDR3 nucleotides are TGTGCCAGCAGCACAGGACTAGCGGGGCAGTTCTTC. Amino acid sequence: CASSTGLAGQFF.